One and the same sample provided the 10 T cell receptor beta chains below, sequenced in a study of early T cells in non-severe SARS-CoV-2 infection. MiXCR, run by TCRdb on the 5' RACE reads, gives a single entry per CDR3 protein. Seen here are about 60,000 distinct CDR3 sequences, around 6% observed once, and the top ten hold approximately 6.3%. Specimen: whole blood. The source is an adult who was a healthcare worker with PCR-confirmed SARS-CoV-2 infection or an uninfected control (not recorded which).

This clonotype was counted ten times or more. One junction end does not reproduce the germline sequence, and a read error may be involved. The rearrangement links TRBV10-2 to TRBJ1-1; D is possibly TRBD1 (6 bases). Germline V gives CDR1 WSHSY, CDR2 SAAADI. The CDR3 has 15 residues. CDR3 DNA: TGCGCCAGCAATGAGCCCGGGGGCGCGGACACTGAAGCTTTCTTT. This translates into CASNEPGGADTEAFF.

This clonotype was observed a few times. The chain uses TRBV10-2 and TRBJ1-5; D possibly corresponds to TRBD1 (5 bases). Trimming cost V 6 bases and J 7 bases, with 22 bases left between them. This CDR3 is built from 16 residues. Germline V gene sequence: CDR1 WSHSY, CDR2 SAAADI. CDR3 region: CASSVANQAGGQPQHF. The CDR3 DNA sequence: TGCGCCAGCAGCGTAGCGAACCAGGCGGGGGGACAGCCCCAGCATTTT.

This clonotype was detected many times. This chain uses TRBV10-2 with TRBJ2-4; 7 bases line up with TRBD2. Trimming removed 7 bases from V and 3 bases from J; junction bases left unmatched: 12. This CDR3 is 16 amino acids long. Germline CDR1 WSHSY, CDR2 SAAADI. CDR3 in amino acids: CASTRTGGSDKNIQYF. The CDR3 region has the DNA TGCGCCAGCACGAGAACGGGAGGCTCAGACAAAAACATTCAGTACTTC.

This clonotype was counted between two and nine times. The gene calls are TRBV6-2 or TRBV6-3 and TRBJ1-4; no clear D. Germline V gives CDR1 MNHEY, CDR2 SVGEGT. The CDR3 is 16 residues long. The V end lost 0 bases, the J end lost 0 bases, and 8 bases lay between the germline ends. CDR3 sequence (DNA): TGTGCCAGCAGTTACTCTGTCCGTTCAACTAATGAAAAACTGTTTTTT. It yields the protein CASSYSVRSTNEKLFF.

This clonotype was counted many times. The rearrangement links TRBV2 to TRBJ2-6; weak D call: TRBD2 (6 bases). The CDR3 sequence is 14 residues long. The germline CDR1 and CDR2 sequences are SNHLY and FYNNEI. V was clipped by 3 bases and J by 10 bases, with 13 bases between them. CDR3 sequence reads: CASSDLWGGNVLTF. CDR3 nucleotide sequence: TGTGCCAGCAGTGACCTCTGGGGAGGAAACGTCCTGACTTTC.

At least ten counts were recorded for this clonotype. This chain connects TRBV12-3 or TRBV12-4 to TRBJ2-1; a possible D gene is TRBD2 (6 bases). The ends were cut back, 0 bases at V and 4 bases at J, with 10 bases in the middle. This CDR3 has 15 residues. CDR3 region: CASSLAGRSYNEQFF. The CDR3 DNA reads as TGTGCCAGCAGTTTAGCGGGGAGGTCTTACAATGAGCAGTTCTTC.

This clonotype occurred a few times. The chain joins TRBV12-3 or TRBV12-4 to TRBJ2-5, with D possibly TRBD1 on 5 matching bases. CDR3 length: 16 residues. V was clipped by 1 base and J by 4 bases, with 16 bases between them. In DNA, the CDR3 is TGTGCCAGCAGTTTAGGGGCAGGGCGGTTAATAGAGACCCAGTACTTC. Protein product: CASSLGAGRLIETQYF.

The table lists this clonotype with many counts. The genes are TRBV14 and TRBJ2-3; a possible D gene is TRBD2 (5 bases). Germline V gene data show CDR1 as SGHDN and CDR2 as FVKESK. The CDR3 loop spans 16 amino acids. V lost 5 bases and J lost 2, with 17 bases in between. DNA of the CDR3: TGTGCCAGCAGCTCCCAAACCGGACTCAACACAGATACGCAGTATTTT. Translation: CASSSQTGLNTDTQYF.

This clonotype was seen many times. The genes are TRBV20-1 and TRBJ2-3; the D gene could be TRBD1 or TRBD2 (7 bases each). V dropped 5 bases and J dropped 8 bases, with 23 bases sitting between them. This CDR3 comprises 15 residues. The germline V gene has CDR1 DFQATT and CDR2 SNEGSKA (reference sequence). The CDR3 spells CSAPASGGGQRTQYF. For the CDR3, the DNA is TGCAGTGCTCCGGCCTCAGGGGGGGGCCAGCGTACGCAGTATTTT.

This clonotype was seen at least ten times. The chain uses TRBV29-1 and TRBJ2-2, with D tentatively TRBD2 (5 bases). The CDR3 consists of 14 residues. CDR1 and CDR2 from the germline V gene are SQVTM and ANQGSEA. V was clipped by 1 base and J by 4 bases, with 10 bases between them. This chain's CDR3 is CSVEVTRGTGELFF. The CDR3 bases are TGCAGCGTTGAAGTGACACGGGGCACCGGGGAGCTGTTTTTT.